This T cell receptor (beta chain) was obtained from a study of cytomegalovirus exposure and HLA in healthy donors. Study-wide points: Later analysis associated a missense DCLRE1C variant with TCR beta V- and J-gene trimming. Sequencing had likely introduced a cluster of highly shared sequence variants as an artifact. Reportedly, fewer N-insertions than the approximately 600-donor mean appeared in an Asian-associated ancestry cluster in a later analysis. HLA restriction was apparent for most CMV-associated TCR beta chains in a later analysis.

Germline CDR1 and CDR2: SNHLY and FYNNEI. CDR3 length: 14 amino acids. The V segment lost 7 bases and the J segment 8 bases; nucleotides outside the gene matches: 10. With respect to this clone: Its antigen is currently unknown.

PCR was performed using 60 Vbeta and 13 Jbeta primers. The assay was immunoSEQ multiplex PCR, and TCRdb's table has in-frame clones only and misses some. This table has under 250,000 clones, roughly 85% appearing once. The rearrangement joins TRBV2 to TRBJ2-1; TRBD2 aligns across 8 bases. The source is a woman aged 50 to 60 in good health and CMV-seronegative. What was sequenced was PBMCs. The CDR3 coding sequence is TGTGCCAGCATCCTTGGGGGGACTAGGGATGAGCAGTTCTTC. It specifies CASILGGTRDEQFF.